A single sample is the source of the 27 T cell receptor beta chains below, sequenced in a study of OX40 agonist ivuxolimab in advanced cancers. The library was generated by the immunoSEQ multiplex PCR assay. The immuneACCESS repertoire file appears here via TCRdb, limited to in-frame rearrangements. These files lack a portion of the clones; in checked studies, under half of the deficit traces to unresolved V genes, and the cause of the others is not known. Present in this sample are about 61,000 clones, roughly 90% of which were seen just once. More than 20% of the sample is in the top ten clones. Material: CD4+ or CD8+ T cells sorted from blood, obtained in a trial of the OX40 agonist ivuxolimab. The source of these receptors is an adult with an advanced solid tumor such as melanoma, head and neck, liver or kidney cancer.

The chain couples TRBV7-3 to TRBJ2-1; 9 bases fit TRBD2. CDR3 length equals 16 residues. The V gene end was trimmed by 5 bases and the J gene end by 10 bases; junction bases not matched to a gene: 15. Germline loops: CDR1 SGHTA, CDR2 FQGTGA. This CDR3 reads CASSPYPRVAGDEQFF. CDR3 nucleotides: TGTGCCAGCAGCCCCTATCCGAGGGTAGCGGGAGACGAGCAGTTCTTC.

In DNA, the CDR3 is TGCGCCAGCAGCCAAGATCCCCCTAGCGGGAGAGGCTACAATGAGCAGTTCTTC. Amino acids: CASSQDPPSGRGYNEQFF. The V and J genes are TRBV4-3 and TRBJ2-1, with 10 bases lining up with TRBD2. The CDR3 loop spans 18 amino acids. The V gene end was trimmed by 0 bases and the J gene end by 3 bases; junction bases not matched to a gene: 8. CDR1 is LGHNA and CDR2 is YSLEER in the germline V gene.

The V call is TRBV11-2, the J call TRBJ2-7; D remains unclear. The CDR3 totals 10 residues. Germline V lookup: CDR1 SGHAT, CDR2 FQNNGV. V was clipped by 0 bases and J by 6 bases, with 0 bases between them. In DNA, the CDR3 is TGTGCCAGCAGCTTAGACGAGCAGTACTTC. This encodes CASSLDEQYF.

CDR3 in DNA: TGTGCCAGCAGTTACGGTCCGGACCTCAAGACTGAAGCTTTCTTT. Its protein is CASSYGPDLKTEAFF. This chain links TRBV6-5 with TRBJ1-1; D gene ambiguous. Germline V gene sequence: CDR1 MNHEY, CDR2 SVGAGI. Trimming stripped 2 bases from V and 5 bases from J, with 15 bases between. This CDR3 has 15 amino acids.

The gene calls are TRBV9 and TRBJ2-1; TRBD1 is a possible D gene (6 bases). The CDR3 is 15 amino acids. V lost 3 bases and J lost 2, with 12 bases in between. Germline-derived CDR1 and CDR2 are SGDLS and YYNGEE. The CDR3 loop is CASSASGTPYNEQFF. CDR3 in DNA: TGTGCCAGCAGCGCCTCCGGGACACCCTACAATGAGCAGTTCTTC.

This clone was recorded a few times. This sequence joins TRBV6-5 and TRBJ1-2; the D gene is possibly TRBD1 (5 bases). The CDR3 totals 15 residues. Trimming cost V 5 bases and J 4 bases, with 17 bases left between them. Germline V gene sequence: CDR1 MNHEY, CDR2 SVGAGI. The CDR3 loop is CASSPQGGTPYGYTF. The CDR3 nucleotides are TGTGCCAGCAGTCCCCAGGGCGGCACTCCCTATGGCTACACCTTC.

The chain is built from TRBV9 and TRBJ1-2; a possible D gene is TRBD1 (5 bases). The V end lost 2 bases, the J end lost 0 bases, and 11 bases lay between the germline ends. This CDR3 has 15 amino acids. The V gene's germline CDR1 is SGDLS and CDR2 YYNGEE. CDR3 DNA: TGTGCCAGCAGCGTGGGGGGACGGACTAACTATGGCTACACCTTC. This sequence encodes CASSVGGRTNYGYTF.

The V call is TRBV4-1, the J call TRBJ1-5; 10 bases align to TRBD1. Germline lookup yields CDR1 MGHRA and CDR2 YSYEKL. CDR3 length: 16 amino acids. V trimming: 0 bases; J trimming: 2 bases; junction bases outside the gene matches: 1. CDR3 loop: CASSQEGTGGNQPQHF. CDR3 nucleotides: TGCGCCAGCAGCCAAGAAGGGACAGGGGGCAATCAGCCCCAGCATTTT.

This CDR3 is CASRVTGGVVRPQHF. The CDR3 DNA follows: TGTGCCAGCCGGGTAACAGGGGGCGTTGTTCGGCCCCAGCATTTT. This chain joins TRBV2 and TRBJ1-5, with 9 bases identical to TRBD1. The CDR3 extends over 15 amino acids. CDR1 and CDR2 (germline): SNHLY, FYNNEI. The J segment lost 9 bases and the V segment lost 8 bases, leaving 14 bases of the junction unmatched.

The CDR3 sequence: CASGATGGLADTQYF. CDR3 DNA sequence: TGTGCTAGTGGCGCCACCGGAGGACTCGCAGATACGCAGTATTTT. V usage is TRBV12-5 and J usage is TRBJ2-3, with a possible D match to TRBD2 (5 bases). Deletions cut 6 bases from V and 4 bases from J, with 17 bases between. There are 15 residues in the CDR3. Germline V lookup: CDR1 LGHNT, CDR2 FRNRAP.

The chain has TRBV19 and TRBJ1-5; no reliable D call. V gave up 3 bases and J gave up 3 bases, with 12 bases separating them. Germline V gene sequence: CDR1 LNHDA, CDR2 SQIVND (reference sequence). The CDR3 totals 15 residues. CDR3 amino acids: CASSIFFGLNQPQHF. The CDR3 DNA is TGTGCCAGTAGTATTTTTTTCGGACTCAATCAGCCCCAGCATTTT.

The chain has TRBV18 and TRBJ2-2; D may be TRBD2 (5 bases). CDR3 length: 15 amino acids. Germline loops: CDR1 KGHSH, CDR2 LQKENI. The V gene lost 3 bases and the J gene lost 7 bases, with 15 bases spanning the gap. The CDR3 nucleotides are TGTGCCAGCTCACCGTCGGACTCCGGTAGCGGGGAGCTGTTTTTT. Translated, it gives CASSPSDSGSGELFF.

The rearrangement joins TRBV6-5 to TRBJ2-3; 8 nucleotides align to TRBD1. The J segment lost 5 bases and the V segment lost 5 bases, leaving 9 bases of the junction unmatched. The CDR3 runs to 15 residues. Per germline, CDR1 MNHEY and CDR2 SVGAGI. The CDR3 protein is CASSPARGLEDTQYF. The CDR3, as DNA: TGTGCCAGCAGTCCGGCCAGGGGGCTTGAAGATACGCAGTATTTT.

The rearrangement uses TRBV2 and TRBJ2-2; D call uncertain. Germline assignment: CDR1 SNHLY and CDR2 FYNNEI. Trimming took off 6 bases at V and 1 base at J, with 3 bases between the two ends. This CDR3 region has 12 residues. CDR3 sequence: CASRGNTGELFF. CDR3 nucleotides: TGTGCCAGCAGGGGGAACACCGGGGAGCTGTTTTTT.

The chain couples TRBV28 to TRBJ2-7; 8 bases are a match to TRBD1. J gave up 2 bases and V 5 bases, and 14 bases lay outside the gene matches. CDR3 size: 17 residues. Germline CDR1 reads MDHEN; CDR2 reads SYDVKM. The CDR3 bases are TGTGCCAGCAGTGAAACCAGTCCCGGGACAGGAACCTACGAGCAGTACTTC. Translated: CASSETSPGTGTYEQYF.

In DNA, the CDR3 is TGTGCCAGCAGCCCGAAGGGGCAGGGGAATCAGCCCCAGCATTTT. It encodes CASSPKGQGNQPQHF. This chain uses TRBV11-2 with TRBJ1-5; TRBD1 is a possible D gene (6 bases). This CDR3 has 15 amino acids. Germline V CDR1 and CDR2: SGHAT, FQNNGV. The germline V and J ends were trimmed by 5 bases and 4 bases, with 15 bases remaining between them.

The chain is built from TRBV13 and TRBJ2-3; no firm D call. Trimming shortened V by 1 base and J by 5 bases, and 4 bases separated the two germline ends. This CDR3 contains 12 residues. CDR1 is PRHDT and CDR2 is FYEKMQ in the germline V gene (reference sequence). The CDR3: CASSLAEDTQYF. The CDR3 DNA sequence: TGTGCCAGCAGCTTAGCGGAAGATACGCAGTATTTT.

The J gene is TRBJ2-1, the V gene TRBV6-5; 8 bases agree with TRBD2. V lost 6 bases to trimming and J lost 7 bases; unmatched junction nucleotides: 11. CDR3 length: 15 amino acids. Germline V gene data show CDR1 as MNHEY and CDR2 as SVGAGI. CDR3 nucleotides: TGTGCCAGCAGCGCCCTAGCGGGTGAAATAAATGAGCAGTTCTTC. Its translation: CASSALAGEINEQFF.

The chain carries TRBV15 and TRBJ1-5, with a possible D match to TRBD1 (6 bases). The germline V and J ends were trimmed by 5 bases and 7 bases, with 18 bases remaining between them. Germline V gene data show CDR1 as LNHNV and CDR2 as YYDKDF (reference sequence). This CDR3 spans 15 amino acids. In nucleotides, the CDR3 is TGTGCCACCAGCCGCATCAGGGGTAGCAGGCAGCCCCAGCATTTT. Amino acids: CATSRIRGSRQPQHF.

The chain joins TRBV7-9 to TRBJ1-2; tentative D call: TRBD1 (6 bases). V was cut by 0 bases and J by 4 bases, with 12 bases left in between. The CDR3 runs 15 residues. Per germline, CDR1 SEHNR and CDR2 FQNEAQ (reference sequence). The CDR3 DNA sequence: TGTGCCAGCAGCTTAGCTGGGGGCGCCCCCTATGGCTACACCTTC. It encodes CASSLAGGAPYGYTF. The full variable domain, rest sourced from reference TRBV7-9 and TRBJ1-2, is DTGVSQNPRHKITKRGQNVTFRCDPISEHNRLYWYRQTLGQGPEFLTYFQNEAQLEKSRLLSDRFSAERPKGSFSTLEIQRTEQGDSAMYLCASSLAGGAPYGYTFGSGTRLTVV.

CDR3 sequence reads: CASSMTGDTQYF. The CDR3 region has the DNA TGTGCCAGCAGCATGACTGGAGATACGCAGTATTTT. This chain uses TRBV11-2 with TRBJ2-3; D gene uncertain. V lost 5 bases and J 5 bases, leaving 8 bases between the germline ends. The V gene's germline CDR1 is SGHAT and CDR2 FQNNGV. The CDR3 consists of 12 residues.

V gene TRBV12-5 combines with J gene TRBJ2-3; no reliable D call. Trimming took off 7 bases at V and 0 bases at J, with 11 bases between the two ends. The CDR3 length is 14 residues. The V gene's germline CDR1 is LGHNT and CDR2 FRNRAP. CDR3 region: CASALGSSTDTQYF. The DNA of the CDR3 is TGTGCTAGTGCCCTAGGGTCGAGCACAGATACGCAGTATTTT.

The sample holds many counts of this clone. This chain joins TRBV5-1 and TRBJ1-6; tentative D call: TRBD1 (5 bases). Trimming took off 3 bases at V and 7 bases at J, with 11 bases between the two ends. The CDR3 covers 14 residues. Germline CDR1 reads SGHRS; CDR2 reads YFSETQ. CDR3: CASSSREPNSPLHF. The CDR3, as DNA: TGCGCCAGCAGCTCCAGGGAACCGAATTCACCCCTCCACTTT.

This chain uses TRBV6-9 with TRBJ2-7; TRBD2 matches at 8 bases. Germline-derived CDR1 and CDR2 are MNHGY and SVAAGI. The ends lost 0 bases at V and 3 bases at J; junction bases unmatched: 1. The CDR3 runs 14 residues. CDR3 nucleotides: TGTGCCAGCAGTTATTCCAGCGGGGGCTACGAGCAGTACTTC. Protein product: CASSYSSGGYEQYF.

This clone was detected once. The gene calls are TRBV29-1 and TRBJ2-1; no clear D. Trimming removed 2 bases from V and 9 bases from J, with 8 bases in between. CDR1 and CDR2 (germline): SQVTM, ANQGSEA. The CDR3 consists of 11 residues. The CDR3 sequence is CSVETSTEQFF. CDR3 nucleotide sequence: TGCAGCGTTGAAACGTCCACTGAGCAGTTCTTC.

The J gene is TRBJ2-1, the V gene TRBV25-1; D is possibly TRBD2 (6 bases). Between the trimmed V and J ends, which lost 4 bases and 8 bases, there was a span of 15 bases. Germline V gene lookup returns CDR1 MGHDK and CDR2 SYGVNS. The CDR3 runs to 14 residues. CDR3 in DNA: TGTGCCAGCAGTGTGAGTTCCGGGAGCGATGAGCAGTTCTTC. Residues: CASSVSSGSDEQFF.

About this clone itself: Other DNA sequences within the sample encode an identical CDR3. V gene TRBV28 combines with J gene TRBJ1-5; tentatively, D is TRBD1 (5 bases). Trimming pared 2 bases from V and 0 bases from J, leaving 11 bases between. Germline V gene data show CDR1 as MDHEN and CDR2 as SYDVKM. The CDR3 loop spans 16 amino acids. In DNA form, the CDR3 reads TGTGCCAGCAGTTTACGGGGACCATATAGCAATCAGCCCCAGCATTTT. Residues: CASSLRGPYSNQPQHF.